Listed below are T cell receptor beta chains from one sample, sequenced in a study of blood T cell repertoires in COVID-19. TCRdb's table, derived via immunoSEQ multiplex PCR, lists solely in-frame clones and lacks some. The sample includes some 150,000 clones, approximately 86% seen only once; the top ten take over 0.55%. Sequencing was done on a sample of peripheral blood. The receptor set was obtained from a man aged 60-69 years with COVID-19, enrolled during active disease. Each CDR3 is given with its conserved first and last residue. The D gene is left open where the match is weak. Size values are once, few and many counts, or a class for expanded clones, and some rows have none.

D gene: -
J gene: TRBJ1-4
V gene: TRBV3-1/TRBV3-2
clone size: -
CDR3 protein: CASSQEALNEKLFF
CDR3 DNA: TGTGCCAGCAGCCAAGAGGCTCTTAATGAAAAACTGTTTTTT

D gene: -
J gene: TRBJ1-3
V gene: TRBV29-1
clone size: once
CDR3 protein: CSVEDRISSGNTIYF
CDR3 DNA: TGCAGCGTTGAAGACAGGATATCCTCTGGAAACACCATATATTTT

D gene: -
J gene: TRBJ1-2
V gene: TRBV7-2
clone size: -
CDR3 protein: CASSLVTGDYGYTF
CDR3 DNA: TGTGCCAGCAGCTTAGTTACCGGAGACTATGGCTACACCTTC

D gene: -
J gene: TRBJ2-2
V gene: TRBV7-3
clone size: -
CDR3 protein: CASSTGSTGELFF
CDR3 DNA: TGTGCCAGCAGCACGGGGTCCACCGGGGAGCTGTTTTTT

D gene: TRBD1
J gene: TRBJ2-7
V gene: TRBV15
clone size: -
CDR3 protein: CATSGMKSQGARYEQYF
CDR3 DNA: TGTGCCACCAGCGGAATGAAAAGTCAGGGGGCCCGCTACGAGCAGTACTTC

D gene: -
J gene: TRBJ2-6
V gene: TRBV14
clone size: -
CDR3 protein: CASSQDQGSGANVLTF
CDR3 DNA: TGTGCCAGCAGCCAAGATCAGGGCTCTGGGGCCAACGTCCTGACTTTC

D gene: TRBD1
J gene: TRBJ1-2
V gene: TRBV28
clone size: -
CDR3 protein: CASSPISDRARRYTF
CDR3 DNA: TGTGCCAGCAGTCCAATATCGGACAGGGCAAGGCGCTACACCTTC

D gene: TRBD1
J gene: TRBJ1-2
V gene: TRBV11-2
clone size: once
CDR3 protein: CASSYTGQLYGYTF
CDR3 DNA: TGTGCCAGCAGCTATACGGGACAGCTCTATGGCTACACCTTC

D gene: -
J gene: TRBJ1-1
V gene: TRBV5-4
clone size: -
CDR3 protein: CASSYSGFRNTEAFF
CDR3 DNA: TGTGCCAGCAGTTATTCAGGGTTTCGGAACACTGAAGCTTTCTTT

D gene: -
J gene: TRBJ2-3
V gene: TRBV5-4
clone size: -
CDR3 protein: CAYTDGGPTDTQYF
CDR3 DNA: TGTGCTTACACCGACGGGGGGCCCACAGATACGCAGTATTTT

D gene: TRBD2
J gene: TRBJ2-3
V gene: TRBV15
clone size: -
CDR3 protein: CATRPRLASGSNTDTQYF
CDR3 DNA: TGTGCCACCAGACCCAGATTGGCTAGCGGGAGCAACACAGATACGCAGTATTTT

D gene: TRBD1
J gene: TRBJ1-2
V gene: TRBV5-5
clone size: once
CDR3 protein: CASSFGRQGAFYGYTF
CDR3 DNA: TGTGCCAGCAGCTTCGGGAGACAGGGGGCGTTCTATGGCTACACCTTC

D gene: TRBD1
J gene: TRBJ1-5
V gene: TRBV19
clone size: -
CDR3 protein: CASRPGQGVNQPQHF
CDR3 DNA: TGTGCCAGTAGACCGGGACAGGGGGTGAATCAGCCCCAGCATTTT

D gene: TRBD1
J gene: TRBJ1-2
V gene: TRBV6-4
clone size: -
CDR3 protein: CASKPGQGYGYTF
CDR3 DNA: TGTGCCAGCAAACCGGGACAGGGCTATGGCTACACCTTC

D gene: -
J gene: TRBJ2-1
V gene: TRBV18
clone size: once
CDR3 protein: CASSPQPLVAYNEQFF
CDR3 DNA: TGTGCCAGCTCACCCCAACCCCTAGTTGCCTACAATGAGCAGTTCTTC

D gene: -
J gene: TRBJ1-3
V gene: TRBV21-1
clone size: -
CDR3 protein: CAPNQRGGRSSSGNTIYF
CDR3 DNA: TGTGCCCCGAACCAAAGGGGGGGCCGCTCAAGCTCTGGAAACACCATATATTTT

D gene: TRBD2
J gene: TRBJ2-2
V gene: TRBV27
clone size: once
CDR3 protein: CASSGAGGPGTGELFF
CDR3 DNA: TGTGCCAGCAGTGGAGCGGGAGGGCCAGGTACCGGGGAGCTGTTTTTT

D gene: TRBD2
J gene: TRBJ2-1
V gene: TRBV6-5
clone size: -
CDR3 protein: CASYKTQRGEQFF
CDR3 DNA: TGTGCCAGCTACAAGACCCAGCGGGGTGAGCAGTTCTTC

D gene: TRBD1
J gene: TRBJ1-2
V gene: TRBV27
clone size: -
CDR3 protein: CASSFGQGNYGYTF
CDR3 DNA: TGTGCCAGCAGTTTCGGACAGGGGAACTATGGCTACACCTTC

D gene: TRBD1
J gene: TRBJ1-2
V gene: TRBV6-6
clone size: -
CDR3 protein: CASSTGQDVYGYTF
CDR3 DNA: TGTGCCAGCAGTACCGGACAGGACGTCTATGGCTACACCTTC

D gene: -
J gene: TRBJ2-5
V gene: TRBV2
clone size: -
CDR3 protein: CASSERGSPQYF
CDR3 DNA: TGTGCCAGCAGTGAAAGGGGGTCCCCCCAGTACTTC

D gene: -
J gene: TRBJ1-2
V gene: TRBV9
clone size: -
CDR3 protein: CASSVVADGGRDGYTF
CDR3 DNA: TGTGCCAGCAGCGTAGTCGCCGACGGGGGGAGGGATGGCTACACCTTC

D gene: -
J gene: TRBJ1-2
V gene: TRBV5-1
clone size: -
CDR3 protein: CASSPGGANYGYTF
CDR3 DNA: TGCGCCAGCAGCCCGGGCGGGGCTAACTATGGCTACACCTTC

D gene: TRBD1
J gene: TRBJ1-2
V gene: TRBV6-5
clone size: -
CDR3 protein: CASSTGQGVVGYTF
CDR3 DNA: TGTGCCAGCAGTACGGGACAGGGGGTTGTAGGCTACACCTTC

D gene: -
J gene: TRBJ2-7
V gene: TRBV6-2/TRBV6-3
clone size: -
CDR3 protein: CASSQGPFRDYEQYF
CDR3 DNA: TGTGCCAGCAGCCAAGGCCCCTTTCGGGACTACGAGCAGTACTTC

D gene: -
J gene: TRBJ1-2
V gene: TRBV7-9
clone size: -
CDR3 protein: CASSSPNRRFYGYTF
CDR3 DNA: TGTGCCAGCAGCTCCCCGAACCGTCGGTTCTATGGCTACACCTTC

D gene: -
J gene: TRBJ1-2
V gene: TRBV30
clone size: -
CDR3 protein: CAWSALRTGLNGYTF
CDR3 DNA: TGTGCCTGGAGTGCCCTACGTACAGGGTTGAATGGCTACACCTTC

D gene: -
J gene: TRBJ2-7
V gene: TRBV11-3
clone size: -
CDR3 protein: CASSLVFEQYF
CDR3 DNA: TGTGCCAGCAGCTTAGTCTTCGAGCAGTACTTC

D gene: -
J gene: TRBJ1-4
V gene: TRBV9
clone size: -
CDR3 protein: CASSRDGGPTNEKLFF
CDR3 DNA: TGTGCCAGCAGCCGGGACGGAGGGCCAACTAATGAAAAACTGTTTTTT

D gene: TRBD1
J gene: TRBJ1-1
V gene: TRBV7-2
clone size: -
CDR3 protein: CASSTGTGRTEAFF
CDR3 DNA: TGTGCCAGCAGCACCGGGACAGGGCGGACTGAAGCTTTCTTT

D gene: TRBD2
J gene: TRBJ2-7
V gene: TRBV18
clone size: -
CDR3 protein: CASSPRTSGSKAEQYF
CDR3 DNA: TGTGCCAGCTCACCGAGGACTAGCGGGAGTAAGGCCGAGCAGTACTTC

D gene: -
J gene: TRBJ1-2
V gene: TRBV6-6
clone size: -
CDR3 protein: CASSYAQGATF
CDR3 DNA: TGTGCCAGCAGTTACGCCCAGGGCGCCACCTTC

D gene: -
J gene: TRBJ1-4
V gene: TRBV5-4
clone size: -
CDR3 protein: CASSLSLAEKLFF
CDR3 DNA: TGTGCCAGCAGCTTGTCACTAGCTGAAAAACTGTTTTTT

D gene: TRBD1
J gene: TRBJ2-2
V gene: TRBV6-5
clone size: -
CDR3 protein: CASSYSRRQGTGELFF
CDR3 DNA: TGTGCCAGCAGTTACTCGAGACGACAGGGGACCGGGGAGCTGTTTTTT

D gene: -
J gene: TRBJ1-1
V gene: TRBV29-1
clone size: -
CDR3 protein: CSVAQGNTEAFF
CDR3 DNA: TGCAGCGTTGCCCAGGGAAACACTGAAGCTTTCTTT

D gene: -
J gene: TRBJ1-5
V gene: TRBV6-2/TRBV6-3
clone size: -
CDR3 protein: CASSYTFRGGDQPQHF
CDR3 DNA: TGTGCCAGCAGTTACACGTTTCGGGGTGGGGATCAGCCCCAGCATTTT

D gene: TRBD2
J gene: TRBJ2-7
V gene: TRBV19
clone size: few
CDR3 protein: CASSNVGTSGGYEQYF
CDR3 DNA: TGTGCCAGTAGTAATGTCGGGACTAGCGGAGGATACGAGCAGTACTTC

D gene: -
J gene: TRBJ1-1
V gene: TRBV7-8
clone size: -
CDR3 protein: CASRPTGPTEAFF
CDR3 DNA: TGTGCCAGCAGACCCACAGGGCCCACTGAAGCTTTCTTT

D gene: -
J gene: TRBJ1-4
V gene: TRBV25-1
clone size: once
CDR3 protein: CASSDFASHEKLFF
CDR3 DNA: TGTGCCAGCAGTGATTTTGCTAGTCATGAAAAACTGTTTTTT

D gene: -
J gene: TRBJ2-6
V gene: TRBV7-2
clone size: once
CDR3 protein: CASSLVKLSGANVLTF
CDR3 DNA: TGTGCCAGCAGCTTAGTAAAGCTCTCTGGGGCCAACGTCCTGACTTTC

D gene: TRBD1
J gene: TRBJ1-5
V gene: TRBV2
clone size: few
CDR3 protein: CASKGDRGIAQPQHF
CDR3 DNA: TGTGCCAGCAAGGGGGACAGGGGTATAGCTCAGCCCCAGCATTTT

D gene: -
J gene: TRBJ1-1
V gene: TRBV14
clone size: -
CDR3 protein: CASGELGGGFEVMNTEAFF
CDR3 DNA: TGTGCCAGCGGAGAATTGGGCGGGGGCTTTGAGGTGATGAACACTGAAGCTTTCTTT

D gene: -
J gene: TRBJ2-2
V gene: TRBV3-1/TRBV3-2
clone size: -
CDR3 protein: CASIMSGLNTGELFF
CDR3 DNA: TGTGCCAGCATCATGAGCGGGTTGAACACCGGGGAGCTGTTTTTT

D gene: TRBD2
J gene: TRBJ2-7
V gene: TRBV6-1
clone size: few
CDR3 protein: CASSSGLADSYEQYF
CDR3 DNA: TGTGCCAGCAGCTCGGGACTAGCGGACTCCTACGAGCAGTACTTC